The entry that follows covers one T cell receptor (beta chain) sequence. The CDR3 is 13 amino acids. V was pared by 5 bases and J by 0 bases, with 7 bases between. Sequenced by immunoSEQ multiplex PCR; TCRdb stores in-frame clones only, minus some. Listed are about 190,000 clones; 2% to 2.5% falls within the top ten. These data come from a study of control samples from healthy donors and cancer patients. The sequenced sample was blood. The chain carries TRBV12-3 or TRBV12-4 and TRBJ1-1; no definite D call. This clonotype was obtained from a woman aged 30 to 39 in good health. The CDR3 DNA sequence: TGTGCCAGCAGTGTCGACTTGAACACTGAAGCTTTCTTT. Translating it yields CASSVDLNTEAFF.